Given below is one T cell receptor beta chain in context. Its cognate antigen has yet to be identified. Per-base quality was not reported, and no clone a single base away is much larger than it. The library came from 5' RACE. Reads for this sample came from an Illumina HiSeq 2500. A second PCR of roughly 7 to 11 cycles was performed with a sample-barcoded 5' primer and a J-beta primer mix. A template-switch 5' adaptor carrying 12 random nucleotides introduced a unique molecular identifier onto each TCR beta cDNA molecule. Each sample yielded at least 2.5 million CDR3-containing paired-end reads. All of the RNA was converted into first-strand cDNA using the Mint cDNA synthesis kit, with a TRBC-specific oligonucleotide serving as the primer. Following uracil-DNA glycosylase treatment, a first 18-cycle PCR with universal primers M1SS and BC2_uni_R was performed on all cDNA. The authors' analysis ran thus. For normalization, 1 million high-quality reads, each with a distinct molecular identifier, were randomly selected from each sample. Instead of being binned into consensus sequences, reads with shared molecular identifiers were discarded. MiTCR, run with a Q25 quality threshold and the strictest error-elimination algorithm, handled CDR3 identification, clonotype clustering and error correction. A nonparametric unseen species model with Euler transformation was used to estimate a lower bound on total TCR beta diversity. TCRdb redid the processing of the public reads, applying fastp at Q25 and MiXCR, and retained in-frame beta chains. A single entry per CDR3 protein holds the most common genes and DNA from its merged rows. These V and J calls originate from TCRdb's pipeline instead of the authors' own analysis. This sample has about 1.6 million distinct CDR3 sequences in its table, and approximately 32% of those were observed once. The ten largest clones represent about 11% of the sample.

Donors were around 37 systemically healthy Caucasian individuals from Russia aged roughly 6 to 95 years. Each donor gave approximately 9.3 milliliters of peripheral blood, collected into EDTA-treated Vacutainer tubes. PBMCs were isolated by Ficoll-Paque density-gradient centrifugation, with at least 7 million obtained per sample. Trizol reagent was used to extract total RNA from the PBMCs, yielding at least 6 micrograms per sample. For every donor, flow cytometry on a PBMC aliquot measured the percentage of naive CD45RAhigh/CD27high T cells. The sample comes from a study of blood T cells in healthy people across ages (dated by TCRdb to between 2015 and 2017). Regarding the study in general: Template switching captured roughly one uniquely barcoded TCR beta cDNA molecule per two T cells in model experiments. To track age-related changes in TCR beta repertoire diversity, the study relied on deep sequencing normalized with unique cDNA molecular identifiers. Four age groups were formed from the donors: young (average roughly 15 years), middle-aged (approximately 39), aged (roughly 56) and long-lived (around 82). To avoid experimental bias, donors of different ages were randomly spread across the sequencing lanes. The study analyzed two additional independent replicas of 1 million unique cDNA reads from the same blood draw for two donors, one aged 18 to 29 and one aged 80 or older.

General conclusions and limits of the study: Conclusive comparison of naive and antigen-experienced compartments was prevented by the profiling of bulk unsorted PBMCs. The long-lived group showed more naive CD4+ T cells, fewer expanded clones and increased TCR diversity than the aged group, suggesting age selection. There was a strong correlation between observed TCR beta diversity and the percentage of naive T cells measured by flow cytometry. As age increased, observed TCR beta diversity per million T cells dropped in a roughly linear way, and a significant reduction was already evident by age about 40. Estimates of total diversity from one million sequenced T cells were regarded as lower bounds and underestimates. Donor CMV infection status was unknown, potentially confounding age-related changes in expanded clonotypes.

Sequenced: blood. The TCR sequence derives from a woman aged 25 to 39 in good health.

CDR3 loop: CSAKGRSSYEQYF. Here is the DNA: TGCAGTGCTAAGGGACGATCGTCCTACGAGCAGTACTTC. Recombination linked TRBV20-1 to TRBJ2-7; the D gene is possibly TRBD1 or TRBD2, with 5 bases matching each. The CDR3 contains 13 residues, cysteine and phenylalanine counted. This entry keeps only the CDR3 DNA: 39 bases, framed from base 1. The germline V gene (reference sequence) provides CDR1 DFQATT and CDR2 SNEGSKA. V and J are truncated by 4 bases and 1 base respectively, leaving an intervening sequence of 11 bases.